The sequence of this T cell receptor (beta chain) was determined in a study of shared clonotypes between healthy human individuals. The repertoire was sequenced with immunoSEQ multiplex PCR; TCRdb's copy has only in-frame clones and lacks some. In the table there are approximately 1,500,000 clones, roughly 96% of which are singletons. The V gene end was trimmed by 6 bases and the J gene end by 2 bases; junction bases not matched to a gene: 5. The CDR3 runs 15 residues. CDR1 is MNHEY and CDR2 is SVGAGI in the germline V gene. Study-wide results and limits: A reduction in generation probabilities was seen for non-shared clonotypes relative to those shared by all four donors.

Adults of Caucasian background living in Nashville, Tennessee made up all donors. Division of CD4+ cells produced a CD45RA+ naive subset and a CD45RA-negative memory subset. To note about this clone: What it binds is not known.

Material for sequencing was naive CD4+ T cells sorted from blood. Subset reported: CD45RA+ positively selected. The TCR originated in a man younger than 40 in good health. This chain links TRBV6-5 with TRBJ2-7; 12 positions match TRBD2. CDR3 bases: TGTGCCAGCAGCTTCAGACTAGCGGGAGCCTACGAGCAGTACTTC. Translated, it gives CASSFRLAGAYEQYF.